The present entry profiles one T cell receptor beta chain with its context. The data belong to a study of control samples from healthy donors and cancer patients. Profiling relied on immunoSEQ multiplex PCR, and the TCRdb table lists in-frame clones only, not all of them. The sample lists just over 80,000 clones, about nine tenths occurring once. Trimming removed 3 bases at V and 5 bases at J, with 13 bases between. The CDR3 is 14 residues long. Per the germline V gene, CDR1 is SGHVS and CDR2 is FQNEAQ. Sequencing was carried out using blood. The clonotype was recovered from a man aged 45-60 years in good health. This chain links TRBV7-8 with TRBJ2-5; possibly TRBD1 for D (6 bases). The CDR3 loop reads CASSFHRVEETQYF. DNA for the CDR3: TGTGCCAGCAGCTTCCACAGGGTAGAGGAGACCCAGTACTTC.